This TCR beta chain was sequenced for a study of shared clonotypes between healthy human individuals. Across the study: Aged 18 to 49, the donors were a couple of women and a few men.

The data were produced by immunoSEQ multiplex PCR, yet TCRdb's version contains in-frame clones alone and is incomplete. The data contain some 550,000 clones, more than 95% of them singletons. Study-wide results and caveats: The study generally estimated greater richness for naive than memory subsets.

Concerning this clone: The antigen remains unidentified.

This CDR3 is built from 14 residues. CDR1 is SGHNT, CDR2 YENEEA, per germline. V lost 5 bases, J lost 4 bases, and 8 bases stayed unmatched. Material: naive CD4+ T cells sorted from blood. Subset in this sample: CD45RA+ positively selected. The J gene is TRBJ2-7, the V gene TRBV11-3, with 7 nucleotides matching TRBD1. The origin of this receptor is a woman in her 30s in good health. The CDR3 bases are TGTGCCAGCAGCCATGGAGACAGGGCGTACGAGCAGTACTTC. Its protein is CASSHGDRAYEQYF.